This is a list of T cell receptor beta chains from one sample in a study of T cell changes during pregnancy in multiple sclerosis. Libraries were prepared by immunoSEQ multiplex PCR; TCRdb keeps only in-frame clonotypes and omits some of them. The sample yields 50,000 or so clones, around 90% seen once. Here the sequenced sample was CD4+ T cells from peripheral blood mononuclear cells, taken before pregnancy. Source of these receptors: a female donor with multiple sclerosis, enrolled in a pregnancy study. CDR3s include the opening cysteine and the closing phenylalanine or tryptophan. A D gene is named only where the DNA matches it firmly. A row's size may be missing; if present it is once, few, many or a size class.

cdr3_aa,cdr3_nt,j_call,d_call,v_call,clone_size
CASSSPLGTGKNIQYF,TGTGCCAGCAGTTCCCCCTTGGGGACAGGAAAAAACATTCAGTACTTC,TRBJ2-4,TRBD1,TRBV28,.
CASSLTGTDHQYF,TGCGCCAGCAGCTTAACCGGGACAGACCATCAGTACTTC,TRBJ2-7,TRBD1,TRBV5-1,.
CASSLGGSGRLHEQFF,TGTGCCAGCAGCTTGGGAGGTAGCGGGAGACTCCATGAGCAGTTCTTC,TRBJ2-1,TRBD2,TRBV5-4,few
CASSSKPGITEAFF,TGTGCCAGCAGCTCAAAGCCGGGGATAACTGAAGCTTTCTTT,TRBJ1-1,.,TRBV7-2,.
CASSLSMSGNTIYF,TGTGCCAGCAGCCTTAGTATGTCTGGAAACACCATATATTTT,TRBJ1-3,.,TRBV6-5,.
CATAPQRQTNYGYTF,TGTGCCACAGCACCCCAGAGACAGACTAACTATGGCTACACCTTC,TRBJ1-2,.,TRBV2,.
CASSQSPAGGTYEQYF,TGCGCCAGCAGCCAATCCCCTGCCGGGGGAACCTACGAGCAGTACTTC,TRBJ2-7,.,TRBV4-3,once
CASSFGLGSDTQYF,TGTGCCAGCAGCTTCGGACTGGGCTCGGATACGCAGTATTTT,TRBJ2-3,.,TRBV7-9,.
CASSPLPGQSNTRGREQYF,TGTGCCAGCTCACCACTACCGGGACAGTCGAATACTAGGGGCCGCGAGCAGTACTTC,TRBJ2-7,TRBD1,TRBV18,.
CASSVDQQGRDGYTF,TGTGCCAGCAGCGTAGACCAGCAAGGGAGGGATGGCTACACCTTC,TRBJ1-2,.,TRBV9,few
CASSEYGQRNTEAFF,TGTGCCAGCAGTGAGTATGGACAGCGGAACACTGAAGCTTTCTTT,TRBJ1-1,.,TRBV6-1,.
CASSESIAGGHEQYF,TGCGCCAGCAGTGAGTCGATAGCGGGAGGCCACGAGCAGTACTTC,TRBJ2-7,TRBD2,TRBV10-2,.
CASSRSSGMNTGELFF,TGCGCCAGCAGCCGCAGCAGCGGGATGAACACCGGGGAGCTGTTTTTT,TRBJ2-2,TRBD2,TRBV5-1,.
CAISESGAGETQYF,TGTGCCATCAGTGAGTCAGGTGCGGGGGAGACCCAGTACTTC,TRBJ2-5,.,TRBV10-3,.
CAWSVQQTTNEKLFF,TGTGCCTGGAGTGTACAGCAAACAACTAATGAAAAACTGTTTTTT,TRBJ1-4,.,TRBV30,.
CASSFLRQGDYGYTF,TGTGCCAGCAGTTTCCTCCGACAGGGGGACTATGGCTACACCTTC,TRBJ1-2,TRBD1,TRBV28,.
CASSRDRGRETQYF,TGTGCCAGCAGCCGAGACAGGGGACGAGAGACCCAGTACTTC,TRBJ2-5,TRBD1,TRBV7-8,once
CASSLGVQETQYF,TGTGCCAGCAGCTTAGGAGTCCAAGAGACCCAGTACTTC,TRBJ2-5,.,TRBV11-2,.
CAWRTTGGGREQYF,TGTGCCTGGAGGACAACGGGGGGGGGACGCGAGCAGTACTTC,TRBJ2-7,TRBD2,TRBV30,.
CASSFRTTGELFF,TGCGCCAGCAGCTTCAGAACCACCGGGGAGCTGTTTTTT,TRBJ2-2,.,TRBV5-1,once
CAWVAGNTIYF,TGTGCCTGGGTAGCCGGAAACACCATATATTTT,TRBJ1-3,.,TRBV30,once
CASSSTGKTDTQYF,TGTGCCAGCAGCTCGACAGGGAAAACAGATACGCAGTATTTT,TRBJ2-3,TRBD1,TRBV5-6,.
CASSQFLAYEQYF,TGCGCCAGCAGCCAATTCCTAGCCTACGAGCAGTACTTC,TRBJ2-7,.,TRBV4-3,.
CASSRALTGANTEAFF,TGTGCCAGCAGCCGGGCATTGACAGGGGCGAACACTGAAGCTTTCTTT,TRBJ1-1,TRBD1,TRBV7-9,.
CASSPWPGQILNTEAFF,TGTGCCAGCAGTCCCTGGCCGGGACAGATCTTGAACACTGAAGCTTTCTTT,TRBJ1-1,TRBD1,TRBV27,.
CASSEEGTNVRAQYF,TGTGCCAGCAGTGAGGAGGGTACTAACGTCCGTGCGCAGTATTTT,TRBJ2-3,.,TRBV6-1,.
CASSLTTGSGNTIYF,TGCGCCAGCAGCCTAACGACAGGGTCAGGAAACACCATATATTTT,TRBJ1-3,TRBD1,TRBV5-1,.
CAINEGKGQGVEQYF,TGTGCCATCAATGAGGGAAAGGGACAGGGTGTCGAGCAGTACTTC,TRBJ2-7,TRBD1,TRBV10-3,.
CASSIRGTGLGGELFF,TGTGCCAGTAGTATTAGAGGGACAGGACTAGGCGGGGAGCTGTTTTTT,TRBJ2-2,.,TRBV19,.
CASSYRGGAGQPQHF,TGTGCCAGCAGTTATCGAGGGGGCGCGGGCCAGCCCCAGCATTTT,TRBJ1-5,TRBD1,TRBV27,.
CASSQVYPGQDYGYTF,TGTGCCAGCAGCCAAGTCTATCCGGGACAGGACTATGGCTACACCTTC,TRBJ1-2,TRBD1,TRBV4-2,.
CASSAGTGGRGYTF,TGCGCCAGCAGCGCCGGGACAGGGGGCAGGGGCTACACCTTC,TRBJ1-2,TRBD1,TRBV5-1,once
CASSYSSTVNTEAFF,TGTGCCAGCAGTTACTCGAGTACAGTGAACACTGAAGCTTTCTTT,TRBJ1-1,.,TRBV6-5,.
CASSEQPMNTEAFF,TGTGCCAGCAGTGAACAGCCTATGAACACTGAAGCTTTCTTT,TRBJ1-1,.,TRBV6-5,.
CAWRATATYGYTF,TGTGCCTGGAGGGCGACAGCCACCTATGGCTACACCTTC,TRBJ1-2,.,TRBV30,.
CASSQRRADNTGELFF,TGTGCCAGCAGCCAAAGGCGGGCCGATAACACCGGGGAGCTGTTTTTT,TRBJ2-2,.,TRBV4-2,.
CASRRTSASVNNEQFF,TGTGCCAGCAGGAGGACTAGCGCGTCGGTTAACAATGAGCAGTTCTTC,TRBJ2-1,TRBD2,TRBV2,.
CASSPGTGGNYEQYF,TGTGCCAGCTCACCCGGGACAGGGGGAAACTACGAGCAGTACTTC,TRBJ2-7,TRBD1,TRBV18,.
CASSLGGSGYGYTF,TGTGCCAGCAGCCTAGGGGGCAGTGGCTATGGCTACACCTTC,TRBJ1-2,TRBD1,TRBV7-8,.
CSVDHRVGGGEETQYF,TGCAGCGTTGATCATAGAGTAGGCGGCGGAGAAGAGACCCAGTACTTC,TRBJ2-5,.,TRBV29-1,.